The 7 T cell receptor beta chains in this list originate from one sample, sequenced in a study of identical twins. TCRdb itself ran the 5' RACE reads through MiXCR, one entry per CDR3 protein. The sample contains 540,000 or so distinct CDR3 sequences, more than 20% of which appear only once. These data were also reused for a study on yellow fever vaccine responses in identical twins.

The sequenced sample was CD4+ T cells sorted from blood. The origin of the receptors is a woman aged 18-30 years in good health.

This clonotype has more than one count but fewer than ten. This chain uses TRBV12-3 or TRBV12-4 with TRBJ1-3; no definite D call. Between the trimmed V and J ends, which lost 8 bases and 0 bases, there was a span of 11 bases. CDR3 size: 14 residues. As DNA, the CDR3 is TGTGCCAGCGATGACACCGGCTCTGGAAACACCATATATTTT. The encoded protein is CASDDTGSGNTIYF.

V usage is TRBV6-5 and J usage is TRBJ2-3; D is possibly TRBD1 (6 bases). Germline values: CDR1 MNHEY, CDR2 SVGAGI. This CDR3 region has 16 residues. V lost 3 bases and J 0 bases, leaving 13 bases between the germline ends. DNA of the CDR3: TGTGCCAGCAGTTATGGCCAGGGGCTTAGCACAGATACGCAGTATTTT. This translates into CASSYGQGLSTDTQYF.

The chain recombines TRBV12-3 or TRBV12-4 with TRBJ1-5, with D possibly being TRBD1 (6 bases). There are 13 residues in the CDR3. Trimming took off 5 bases at V and 9 bases at J, with 14 bases between the two ends. Here the CDR3 DNA reads TGTGCCAGCAGTGGAACAGGGTCTGGGCCCCAGCATTTT. Its translation is CASSGTGSGPQHF.

This clonotype was seen more than once but under ten times. The rearrangement uses TRBV12-3 or TRBV12-4 and TRBJ1-2, with D hard to call. Trimming stripped 5 bases from V and 8 bases from J, with 12 bases between. This CDR3 contains 12 residues. Written as DNA, the CDR3 is TGTGCCAGCAGTAACCCCCCCATGGGCTACACCTTC. It codes for CASSNPPMGYTF.

The CDR3 protein is CASSEGLGSGDVLTF. The CDR3 nucleotides read TGTGCCAGCAGTGAAGGACTAGGGTCCGGAGACGTCCTGACTTTC. V is TRBV25-1 and J is TRBJ2-6, with 7 bases aligning to TRBD2. The CDR3 contains 15 residues. Germline V gene data show CDR1 as MGHDK and CDR2 as SYGVNS. Trimming cost V 2 bases and J 11 bases; bases outside gene matches: 9.

This clonotype was found once. The J gene is TRBJ2-2, the V gene TRBV11-2; TRBD2 matches 7 bases. V gave up 1 base and J gave up 1 base; unmatched junction bases: 6. The CDR3 extends over 17 amino acids. CDR1 and CDR2 (germline): SGHAT, FQNNGV. Written as DNA, the CDR3 is TGTGCCAGCAGCTTAGGGGGGGGAGGAGTGAACACCGGGGAGCTGTTTTTT. Its protein is CASSLGGGGVNTGELFF.

This sequence joins TRBV10-3 and TRBJ2-5; D ambiguous. With 8 bases removed from V and 4 bases from J, the gap between germline ends came to 11 bases. This CDR3 is built from 12 residues. Germline V lookup: CDR1 ENHRY, CDR2 SYGVKD. CDR3 in DNA: TGTGCCATCGGGAACGGATTAGAGACCCAGTACTTC. Its protein product is CAIGNGLETQYF.